Below, 14 T cell receptor beta chains from the same sample are listed, as sequenced in a study of T cells after posttransplantation cyclophosphamide (dated by TCRdb to 2016 to 2017). Read against the paper, the sample's treatment or condition label means: high-dose cyclophosphamide on days +3 and +4 as single-agent GVHD prophylaxis. PTCy patients received busulfan and fludarabine conditioning, a related or unrelated marrow graft, and cyclophosphamide on days +3 and +4. Receptor amplification or capture employed the immunoSEQ multiplex PCR assay. This is the immuneACCESS table as TCRdb keeps it, with only in-frame sequences that have V and J called. A part of the clones is gone; compared with another copy, unresolved V genes explain less than half, and the rest is unexplained. Here the sample has more than 10,000 clones; approximately 80% occur a single time. In total, the top ten clones hold roughly 14% of the sample.

Source: PBMCs, taken approximately 1,800 days after allogeneic stem cell transplant with posttransplant cyclophosphamide. The source of these receptors is a female patient aged 50-60 years who received an allogeneic stem cell transplant from a related donor, was CMV-positive, and had no GVHD. Following a transplant, some T lymphocytes may have been derived from the graft donor.

The chain joins TRBV5-1 to TRBJ1-2; TRBD1 agrees at 7 bases. V was clipped by 4 bases and J by 10 bases; unmatched bases: 19. CDR1 SGHRS and CDR2 YFSETQ come from the germline V gene. This CDR3 comprises 16 residues. Here the CDR3 DNA reads TGCGCCAGCAGCCTCCTGACAGGGATGAGGCTGGGTGTCTACACCTTC. Amino acids: CASSLLTGMRLGVYTF.

This clone was detected once. The J gene is TRBJ2-7, the V gene TRBV7-9; no definite D call. This CDR3 has 13 amino acids. Deletions cut 2 bases from V and 5 bases from J, with 10 bases between. The germline V gene encodes CDR1 SEHNR and CDR2 FQNEAQ (reference sequence). CDR3 sequence reads: CASSLSAYHEQYF. As DNA, the CDR3 is TGTGCCAGCAGCTTATCTGCCTACCACGAGCAGTACTTC.

This sequence joins TRBV7-2 and TRBJ2-1; 8 nucleotides align to TRBD2. CDR3 length: 15 amino acids. V was pared by 5 bases and J by 10 bases, with 13 bases of the junction left unmatched. The germline CDR1 and CDR2 sequences are SGHTA and FQGNSA. CDR3 DNA: TGTGCCAGCAGCGCCGGGGGACTAGTGTCTGACGAGCAGTTCTTC. It codes for CASSAGGLVSDEQFF. Full variable domain (rest looked up from reference TRBV7-2 and TRBJ2-1): GAGVSQSPSNKVTEKGKDVELRCDPISGHTALYWYRQSLGQGLEFLIYFQGNSAPDKSGLPSDRFSAERTGGSVSTLTIQRTQQEDSAVYLCASSAGGLVSDEQFFGPGTRLTVL.

This clone showed up just a few times. V usage is TRBV2 and J usage is TRBJ1-1; D gene unclear. Germline values: CDR1 SNHLY, CDR2 FYNNEI. The CDR3 is made up of 12 amino acids. V was pared by 7 bases and J by 1 base, with 7 bases between. CDR3 amino acids: CASKQRNTEAFF. The CDR3 coding sequence is TGTGCCAGCAAACAGAGGAACACTGAAGCTTTCTTT.

The rearrangement links TRBV11-2 to TRBJ2-3; D is possibly TRBD2 (6 bases). The germline V and J ends were trimmed by 0 bases and 2 bases, with 9 bases remaining between them. The CDR3 spans 15 residues. From germline, CDR1 is SGHAT and CDR2 FQNNGV. The CDR3 DNA is TGTGCCAGCAGCTTAGATAGCGGATACACAGATACGCAGTATTTT. The encoded protein is CASSLDSGYTDTQYF.

The chain couples TRBV2 to TRBJ1-4, with 8 nucleotides matching TRBD1. The CDR3 is 16 residues long. Germline trimming cut 6 bases from V and 1 base from J; bases unmatched to any gene: 7. Germline assignment: CDR1 SNHLY and CDR2 FYNNEI. The CDR3 nucleotides read TGTGCCAGCAGGCTGGACAGGGCGCAAACTAATGAAAAACTGTTTTTT. Translated: CASRLDRAQTNEKLFF.

The chain is built from TRBV19 and TRBJ1-4, with D unresolved. V lost 7 bases to trimming and J lost 8 bases, with 14 bases between them. The germline V gene encodes CDR1 LNHDA and CDR2 SQIVND (reference sequence). This CDR3 has 13 amino acids. CDR3 sequence (DNA): TGTGCCAGTAACCCGGGTCCCTACGAAAAACTGTTTTTT. Protein product: CASNPGPYEKLFF. Filled out from reference TRBV19 and TRBJ1-4, the complete variable domain reads DGGITQSPKYLFRKEGQNVTLSCEQNLNHDAMYWYRQDPGQGLRLIYYSQIVNDFQKGDIAEGYSVSREKKESFPLTVTSAQKNPTAFYLCASNPGPYEKLFFGSGTQLSVL.

J is TRBJ1-1 and V is TRBV5-1; perhaps TRBD1 as D (6 bases). Trimming took 4 bases from V and 5 from J, leaving 12 bases between them. The length of the CDR3 is 13 residues. CDR1 is SGHRS, CDR2 YFSETQ, per germline. In nucleotides, the CDR3 is TGCGCCAGCAGCGCCACAGGGTGGACTGAAGCTTTCTTT. Protein product: CASSATGWTEAFF.

This chain uses TRBV2 with TRBJ2-7; 9 nucleotides align to TRBD1. Looked up from germline, CDR1 is SNHLY and CDR2 is FYNNEI. The CDR3 loop spans 13 amino acids. V gave up 6 bases and J gave up 5 bases; unmatched junction bases: 5. CDR3 region: CASREGQGHEQYF. DNA of the CDR3: TGTGCCAGCAGAGAGGGACAGGGCCACGAGCAGTACTTC.

The chain joins TRBV29-1 to TRBJ1-1; D is uncertain. V lost 7 bases to trimming and J lost 2 bases, with 5 bases between them. The germline CDR1 and CDR2 sequences are SQVTM and ANQGSEA. CDR3 length equals 10 residues. DNA for the CDR3: TGCAGCGCCAGAAACACTGAAGCTTTCTTT. Encoded protein: CSARNTEAFF.

There are a few counts of this clone. The rearrangement joins TRBV28 to TRBJ2-7; D possibly corresponds to TRBD2 (6 bases). There are 14 residues in the CDR3. The V gene lost 6 bases and the J gene lost 0 bases, with 12 bases spanning the gap. The germline gives CDR1 MDHEN, CDR2 SYDVKM. The CDR3 sequence: CASRARDFSYEQYF. In nucleotides, the CDR3 is TGTGCCAGCAGGGCCCGGGACTTCTCCTACGAGCAGTACTTC.

The CDR3 is CASRVAGLGGGIEGKNIQYF. The CDR3 nucleotides are TGTGCCAGCAGAGTTGCGGGACTAGGGGGGGGGATAGAGGGCAAAAACATTCAGTACTTC. The chain uses TRBV28 and TRBJ2-4, with TRBD2 matching 8 bases. V was clipped by 6 bases and J by 3 bases; unmatched bases: 22. Germline CDR1 is MDHEN and CDR2 is SYDVKM. The CDR3 extends over 20 amino acids.

The chain couples TRBV7-2 to TRBJ1-1, with D unresolved. V shed 4 bases and J shed 1 base, with 10 bases lying between them. Germline assignment: CDR1 SGHTA and CDR2 FQGNSA. CDR3 length: 14 residues. CDR3 nucleotide sequence: TGTGCCAGCAGCTCCGCCTCGGGGAACACTGAAGCTTTCTTT. It translates to CASSSASGNTEAFF. The entire variable domain, with the rest obtained from reference TRBV7-2 and TRBJ1-1, is as follows: GAGVSQSPSNKVTEKGKDVELRCDPISGHTALYWYRQSLGQGLEFLIYFQGNSAPDKSGLPSDRFSAERTGGSVSTLTIQRTQQEDSAVYLCASSSASGNTEAFFGQGTRLTVV.

The gene calls are TRBV15 and TRBJ1-2; 7 nucleotides match TRBD1. The CDR3 has 15 residues. Germline CDR1 reads LNHNV; CDR2 reads YYDKDF (reference sequence). With 3 bases clipped from V and 4 bases from J, the junction kept 8 bases outside the gene matches. CDR3 amino acids: CATSSPDRRPYGYTF. CDR3 DNA sequence: TGTGCCACCAGCAGCCCGGACAGGAGACCCTATGGCTACACCTTC.